These 2 T cell receptor beta chains were all obtained from the same sample, sequenced in a study of chemoradiotherapy in HPV16-positive cancers (dated by TCRdb to 2022 to 2024). The library was built by means of the immunoSEQ multiplex PCR assay. TCRdb stores this immuneACCESS table with in-frame sequences only. Part of the clones is absent; in the studies checked, under half of the shortfall reflects unresolved V genes, and no reason is known for the rest. The sample table records 6,800 or so clones; roughly 79% of these occur just once. The ten largest account for 3.6% of the sample. This specimen was acquired from a patient who underwent chemoradiotherapy. These receptor sequences come from a human donor with HPV-associated anogenital cancer.

V and J are TRBV4-3 and TRBJ2-5, with 7 bases aligning to TRBD1. Germline V gene data show CDR1 as LGHNA and CDR2 as YSLEER. V trimming: 3 bases; J trimming: 3 bases; junction bases outside the gene matches: 4. The CDR3 consists of 14 residues. In nucleotides, the CDR3 is TGCGCCAGCAGCCATGTTGACAGGGAAGAGACCCAGTACTTC. Protein sequence: CASSHVDREETQYF.

This chain connects TRBV6-6 to TRBJ2-7, with 8 bases that match TRBD1. V dropped 5 bases and J dropped 3; count of bases not matched to a gene: 9. Germline V gene data show CDR1 as MNHNY and CDR2 as SVGAGI (reference sequence). This CDR3 is built from 15 residues. The CDR3 spells CASSPQRQGYYEQYF. DNA for the CDR3: TGTGCCAGCAGTCCCCAGCGACAGGGGTACTACGAGCAGTACTTC.